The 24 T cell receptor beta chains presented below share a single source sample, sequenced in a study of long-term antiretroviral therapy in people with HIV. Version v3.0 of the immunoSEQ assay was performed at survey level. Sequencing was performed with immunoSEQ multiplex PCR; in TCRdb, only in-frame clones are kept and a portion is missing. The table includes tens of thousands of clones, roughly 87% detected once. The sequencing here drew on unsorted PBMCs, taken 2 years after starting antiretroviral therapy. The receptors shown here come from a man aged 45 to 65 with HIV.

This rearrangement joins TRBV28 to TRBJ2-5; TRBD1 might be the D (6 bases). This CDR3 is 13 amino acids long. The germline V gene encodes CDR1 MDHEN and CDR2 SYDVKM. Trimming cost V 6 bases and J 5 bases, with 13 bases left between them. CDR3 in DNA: TGTGCCAGCAGGCTAGAGAGGGGGGAGACCCAGTACTTC. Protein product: CASRLERGETQYF.

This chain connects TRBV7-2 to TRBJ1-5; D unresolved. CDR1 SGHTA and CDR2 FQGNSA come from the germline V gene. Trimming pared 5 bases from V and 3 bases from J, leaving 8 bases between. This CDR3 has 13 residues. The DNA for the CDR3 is TGTGCCAGCAGCCTTCAACACAATCAGCCCCAGCATTTT. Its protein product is CASSLQHNQPQHF.

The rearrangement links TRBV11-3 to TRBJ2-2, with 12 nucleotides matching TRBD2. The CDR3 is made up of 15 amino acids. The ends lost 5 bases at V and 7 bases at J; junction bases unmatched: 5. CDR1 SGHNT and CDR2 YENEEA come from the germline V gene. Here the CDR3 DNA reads TGTGCCAGCAGCCGGACTAGCGGGGCCCACGGGGAGCTGTTTTTT. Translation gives CASSRTSGAHGELFF.

The DNA of the CDR3 is TGTGCCACCTGGCAGGGGAATAGCAATCAGCCCCAGCATTTT. Protein: CATWQGNSNQPQHF. The rearrangement uses TRBV15 and TRBJ1-5; TRBD1 is a possible D gene (6 bases). V was shortened by 8 bases and J by 0 bases, with 11 bases between the two germline ends. The CDR3 consists of 14 residues. From germline, CDR1 is LNHNV and CDR2 YYDKDF (reference sequence).

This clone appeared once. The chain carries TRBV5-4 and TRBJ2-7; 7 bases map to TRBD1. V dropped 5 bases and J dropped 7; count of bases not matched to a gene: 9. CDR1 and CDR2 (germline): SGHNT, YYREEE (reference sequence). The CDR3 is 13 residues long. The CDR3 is CASRPGQNREQYF. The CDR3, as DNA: TGTGCCAGCAGACCGGGACAGAATAGGGAGCAGTACTTC.

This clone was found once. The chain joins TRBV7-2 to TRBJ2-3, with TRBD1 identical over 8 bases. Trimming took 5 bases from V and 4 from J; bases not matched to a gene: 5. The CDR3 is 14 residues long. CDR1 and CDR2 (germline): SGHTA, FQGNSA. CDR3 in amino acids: CASSPDRVADTQYF. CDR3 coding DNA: TGTGCCAGCAGCCCGGACAGGGTCGCAGATACGCAGTATTTT.

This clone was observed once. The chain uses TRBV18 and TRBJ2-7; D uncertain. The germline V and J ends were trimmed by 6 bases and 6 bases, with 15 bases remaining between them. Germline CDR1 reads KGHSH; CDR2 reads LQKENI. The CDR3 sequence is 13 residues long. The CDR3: CASSPQDGLEQYF. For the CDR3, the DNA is TGTGCCAGCTCCCCCCAGGACGGGCTCGAGCAGTACTTC.

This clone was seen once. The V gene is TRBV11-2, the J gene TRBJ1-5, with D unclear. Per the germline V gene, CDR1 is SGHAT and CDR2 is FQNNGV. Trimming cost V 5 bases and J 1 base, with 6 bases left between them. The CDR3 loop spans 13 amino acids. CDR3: CASSPWSNQPQHF. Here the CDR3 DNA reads TGTGCCAGCAGCCCCTGGAGCAATCAGCCCCAGCATTTT.

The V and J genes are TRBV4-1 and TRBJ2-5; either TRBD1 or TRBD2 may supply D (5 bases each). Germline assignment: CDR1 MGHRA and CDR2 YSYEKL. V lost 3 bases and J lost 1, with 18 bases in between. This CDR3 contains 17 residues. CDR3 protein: CASSHLPPGTGQETQYF. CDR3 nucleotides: TGCGCCAGCAGCCACTTACCGCCAGGGACCGGCCAAGAGACCCAGTACTTC.

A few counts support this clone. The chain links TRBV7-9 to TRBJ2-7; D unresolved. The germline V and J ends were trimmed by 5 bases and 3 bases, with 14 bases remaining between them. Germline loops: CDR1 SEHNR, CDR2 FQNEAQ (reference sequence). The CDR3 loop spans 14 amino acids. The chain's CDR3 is CASSDIDKDYEQYF. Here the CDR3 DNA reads TGTGCCAGCAGCGATATCGACAAGGACTACGAGCAGTACTTC.

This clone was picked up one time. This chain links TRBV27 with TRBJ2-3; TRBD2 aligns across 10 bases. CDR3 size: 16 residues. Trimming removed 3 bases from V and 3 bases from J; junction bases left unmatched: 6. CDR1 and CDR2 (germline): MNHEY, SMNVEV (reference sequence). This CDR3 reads CASSFSSGRNTDTQYF. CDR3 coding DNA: TGTGCCAGCAGTTTTAGTAGCGGGAGGAATACAGATACGCAGTATTTT.

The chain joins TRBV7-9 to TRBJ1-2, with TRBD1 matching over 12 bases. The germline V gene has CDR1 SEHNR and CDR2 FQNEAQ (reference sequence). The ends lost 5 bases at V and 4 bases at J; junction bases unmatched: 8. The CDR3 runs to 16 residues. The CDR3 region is CASSPTGTGGPYGYTF. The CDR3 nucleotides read TGTGCCAGCAGCCCAACCGGGACAGGGGGCCCCTATGGCTACACCTTC.

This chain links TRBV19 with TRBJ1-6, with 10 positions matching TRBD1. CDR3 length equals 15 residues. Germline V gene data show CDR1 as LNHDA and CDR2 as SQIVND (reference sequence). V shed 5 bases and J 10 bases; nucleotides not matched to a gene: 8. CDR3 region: CASSSGQGGMSPLHF. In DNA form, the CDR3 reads TGTGCCAGTAGTTCCGGACAGGGGGGGATGTCACCCCTCCACTTT.

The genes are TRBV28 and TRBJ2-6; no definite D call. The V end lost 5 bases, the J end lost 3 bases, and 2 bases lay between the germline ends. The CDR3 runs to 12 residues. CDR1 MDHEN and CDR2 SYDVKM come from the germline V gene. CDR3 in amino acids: CASSSGANVLTF. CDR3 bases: TGTGCCAGCAGTAGTGGGGCCAACGTCCTGACTTTC.

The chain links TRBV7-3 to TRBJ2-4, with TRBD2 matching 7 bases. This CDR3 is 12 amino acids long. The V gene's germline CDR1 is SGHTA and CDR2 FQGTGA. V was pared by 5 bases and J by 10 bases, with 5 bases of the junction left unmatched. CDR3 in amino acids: CASSPGGGIQYF. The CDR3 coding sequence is TGTGCCAGCAGCCCGGGAGGAGGGATTCAGTACTTC. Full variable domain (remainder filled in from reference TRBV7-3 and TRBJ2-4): GAGVSQTPSNKVTEKGKYVELRCDPISGHTALYWYRQSLGQGPEFLIYFQGTGAADDSGLPNDRFFAVRPEGSVSTLKIQRTERGDSAVYLCASSPGGGIQYFGAGTRLSVL.

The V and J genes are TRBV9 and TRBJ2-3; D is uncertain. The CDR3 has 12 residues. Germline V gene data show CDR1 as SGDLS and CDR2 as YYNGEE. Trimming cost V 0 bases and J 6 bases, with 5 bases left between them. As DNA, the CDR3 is TGTGCCAGCAGCGTAGGTAGCGATACGCAGTATTTT. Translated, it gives CASSVGSDTQYF.

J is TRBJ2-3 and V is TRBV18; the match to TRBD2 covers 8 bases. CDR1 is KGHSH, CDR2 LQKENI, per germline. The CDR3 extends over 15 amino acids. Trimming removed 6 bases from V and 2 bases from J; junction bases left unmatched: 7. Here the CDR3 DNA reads TGTGCCAGCTCGAAAACTAGCGGAATCACAGATACGCAGTATTTT. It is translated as CASSKTSGITDTQYF.

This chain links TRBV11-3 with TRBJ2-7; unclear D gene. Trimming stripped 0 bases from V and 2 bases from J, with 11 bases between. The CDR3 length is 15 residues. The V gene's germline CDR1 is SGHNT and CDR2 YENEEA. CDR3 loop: CASSLDRGRTYEQYF. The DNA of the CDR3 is TGTGCCAGCAGCTTAGACCGTGGACGGACCTACGAGCAGTACTTC.

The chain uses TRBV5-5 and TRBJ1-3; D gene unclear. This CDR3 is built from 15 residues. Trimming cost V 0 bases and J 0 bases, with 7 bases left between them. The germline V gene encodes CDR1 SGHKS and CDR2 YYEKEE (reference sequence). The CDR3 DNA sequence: TGTGCCAGCAGCTTGGAACCGAACTCTGGAAACACCATATATTTT. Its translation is CASSLEPNSGNTIYF.

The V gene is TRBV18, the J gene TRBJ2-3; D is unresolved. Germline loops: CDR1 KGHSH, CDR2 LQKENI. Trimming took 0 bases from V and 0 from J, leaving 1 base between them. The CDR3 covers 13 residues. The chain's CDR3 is CASSPPSTDTQYF. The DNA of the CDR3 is TGTGCCAGCTCACCACCCAGCACAGATACGCAGTATTTT.

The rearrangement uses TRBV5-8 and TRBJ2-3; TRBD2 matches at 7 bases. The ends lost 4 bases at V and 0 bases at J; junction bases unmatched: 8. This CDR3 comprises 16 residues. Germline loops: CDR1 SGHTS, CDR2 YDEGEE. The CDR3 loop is CASSGWEGTSTDTQYF. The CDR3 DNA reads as TGTGCCAGCAGCGGCTGGGAGGGAACTAGCACAGATACGCAGTATTTT.

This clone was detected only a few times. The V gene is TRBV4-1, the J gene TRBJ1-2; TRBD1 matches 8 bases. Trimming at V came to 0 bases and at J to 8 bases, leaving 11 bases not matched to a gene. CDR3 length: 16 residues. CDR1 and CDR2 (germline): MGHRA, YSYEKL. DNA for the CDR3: TGCGCCAGCAGCCAAGATTCCGGGACAGGCCGGAAAGGCTACACCTTC. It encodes CASSQDSGTGRKGYTF.

The DNA for the CDR3 is TGTGCCAGTAGTGAGGGGCCGAACACTGAAGCTTTCTTT. This sequence encodes CASSEGPNTEAFF. The chain joins TRBV19 to TRBJ1-1; D possibly corresponds to TRBD1 (5 bases). There are 13 residues in the CDR3. Germline V gene lookup returns CDR1 LNHDA and CDR2 SQIVND (reference sequence). V was pared by 5 bases and J by 1 base, with 8 bases between.

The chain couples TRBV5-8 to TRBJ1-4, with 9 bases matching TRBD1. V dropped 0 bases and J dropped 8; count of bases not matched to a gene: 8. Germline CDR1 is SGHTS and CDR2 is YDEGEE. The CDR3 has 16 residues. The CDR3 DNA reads TGTGCCAGCAGCTTGGTGGGTGTGGACAGGGGCGAAAAACTGTTTTTT. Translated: CASSLVGVDRGEKLFF.